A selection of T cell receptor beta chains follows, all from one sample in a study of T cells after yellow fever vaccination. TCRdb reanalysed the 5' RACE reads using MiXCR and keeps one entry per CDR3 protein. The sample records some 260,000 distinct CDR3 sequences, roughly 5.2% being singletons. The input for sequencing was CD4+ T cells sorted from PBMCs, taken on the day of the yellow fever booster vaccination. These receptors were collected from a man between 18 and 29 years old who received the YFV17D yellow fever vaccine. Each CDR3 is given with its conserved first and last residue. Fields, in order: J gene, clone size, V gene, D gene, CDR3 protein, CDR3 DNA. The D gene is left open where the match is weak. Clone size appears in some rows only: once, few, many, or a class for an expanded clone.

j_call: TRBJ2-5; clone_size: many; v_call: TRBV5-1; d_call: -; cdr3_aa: CASSLASRETQYF; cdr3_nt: TGCGCCAGCAGCTTGGCCAGCCGGGAGACCCAGTACTTC
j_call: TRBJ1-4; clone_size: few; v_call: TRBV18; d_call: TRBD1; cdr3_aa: CASSPPGQANEKLFF; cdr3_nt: TGTGCCAGCTCACCGCCGGGACAGGCTAATGAAAAACTGTTTTTT
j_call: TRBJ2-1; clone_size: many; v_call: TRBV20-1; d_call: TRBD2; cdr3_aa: CSAMTSGGTYNEQFF; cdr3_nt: TGCAGTGCTATGACTAGCGGGGGGACCTACAATGAGCAGTTCTTC
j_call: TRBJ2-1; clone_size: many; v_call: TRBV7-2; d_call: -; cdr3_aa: CASSLDSGTYNEQFF; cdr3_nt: TGTGCCAGCAGCTTGGATAGCGGCACCTACAATGAGCAGTTCTTC
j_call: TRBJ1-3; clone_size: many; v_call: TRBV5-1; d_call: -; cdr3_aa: CASSLVSGIAGNTIYF; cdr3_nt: TGCGCCAGCAGCTTGGTTTCTGGAATAGCGGGAAACACCATATATTTT
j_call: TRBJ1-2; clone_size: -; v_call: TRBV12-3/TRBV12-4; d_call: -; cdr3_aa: CASSWSGTGYTF; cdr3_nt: TGTGCCAGCAGTTGGAGCGGAACCGGCTACACCTTC
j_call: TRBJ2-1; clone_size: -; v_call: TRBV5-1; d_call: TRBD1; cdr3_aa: CASSFRQGAREQFF; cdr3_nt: TGCGCCAGCAGCTTTCGGCAGGGGGCCCGGGAGCAGTTCTTC
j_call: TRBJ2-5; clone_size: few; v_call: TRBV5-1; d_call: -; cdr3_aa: CASSSAGTKRGETQYF; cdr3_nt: TGCGCCAGCAGCTCCGCCGGGACAAAGAGGGGAGAGACCCAGTACTTC
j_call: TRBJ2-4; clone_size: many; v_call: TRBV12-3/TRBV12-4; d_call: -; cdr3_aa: CASALPGVGLAKNIQYF; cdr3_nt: TGTGCCAGCGCCCTCCCTGGCGTGGGACTAGCCAAAAACATTCAGTACTTC
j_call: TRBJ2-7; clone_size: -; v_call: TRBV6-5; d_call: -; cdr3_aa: CASSPGDVSYEQYF; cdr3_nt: TGTGCCAGCAGCCCGGGGGACGTCTCCTACGAGCAGTACTTC